The 16 T cell receptor beta chains below all came from one sample that was sequenced in a study of beta chain features in type 1 diabetes. Of the isolated RNA, all was reverse transcribed, and so the sequenced material was expressed TCRB transcripts. Produced via immunoSEQ multiplex PCR; TCRdb's table is partial and in-frame only. The sample carries hundreds of thousands of clones, 30% recorded once. Sequencing used naive CD4+ T cells from blood. The origin of the receptors is a man aged 18 to 35 in good health.

This clone has only one observation. J is TRBJ1-2 and V is TRBV6-5; TRBD1 might be the D (6 bases). This CDR3 region has 15 residues. CDR1 MNHEY and CDR2 SVGAGI come from the germline V gene. V lost 6 bases and J lost 8, with 22 bases in between. CDR3 nucleotide sequence: TGTGCCAGCAGCCACCGACCTGGCAGGGGTGAAGGCTACACCTTC. Translated, it gives CASSHRPGRGEGYTF.

A few counts support this clone. J is TRBJ2-4 and V is TRBV6-5, with TRBD1 matching over 7 bases. V shed 6 bases, J shed 1 base, and the junction held 3 bases outside the gene matches. The CDR3 runs to 14 residues. Germline-derived CDR1 and CDR2 are MNHEY and SVGAGI. The DNA of the CDR3 is TGTGCCAGCAGCTCGACAGGGGCCAAAAACATTCAGTACTTC. It codes for CASSSTGAKNIQYF.

Concerning this clone: Other DNA sequences from this sample encode an identical CDR3 as well. The J gene is TRBJ2-5, the V gene TRBV9, with TRBD2 as a possible D gene (5 bases). Per the germline V gene, CDR1 is SGDLS and CDR2 is YYNGEE. V was trimmed by 4 bases and J by 1 base, leaving 11 bases between them. The CDR3 loop spans 14 amino acids. CDR3 sequence: CASSPPSGQETQYF. The CDR3 region has the DNA TGTGCCAGCAGCCCTCCCAGCGGCCAAGAGACCCAGTACTTC.

The V and J genes are TRBV4-1 and TRBJ1-2; the match to TRBD1 covers 8 bases. In germline, CDR1 is MGHRA, CDR2 YSYEKL. The V segment lost 6 bases and the J segment 7 bases; nucleotides outside the gene matches: 7. The CDR3 consists of 13 residues. DNA of the CDR3: TGCGCCAGCAGAGGTCTACAGGGGGGTGGCTACACCTTC. Its translation: CASRGLQGGGYTF.

The sample holds a few counts of this clone. J is TRBJ2-3 and V is TRBV18, with TRBD1 matching over 9 bases. This CDR3 is built from 15 residues. Germline CDR1 and CDR2: KGHSH and LQKENI. Trimming removed 6 bases from V and 2 bases from J; junction bases left unmatched: 6. The CDR3: CASSPGDRDTDTQYF. The CDR3 DNA is TGTGCCAGCTCCCCGGGGGACAGGGACACAGATACGCAGTATTTT.

A few counts support this clone. The rearrangement uses TRBV29-1 and TRBJ2-4, with TRBD1 as a possible D gene (6 bases). CDR3 size: 18 residues. Germline CDR1 SQVTM, CDR2 ANQGSEA. The V gene lost 2 bases and the J gene lost 0 bases, with 20 bases spanning the gap. This CDR3 is CSVESARGVFLAKNIQYF. CDR3 sequence (DNA): TGCAGCGTTGAAAGTGCCAGGGGTGTTTTCCTAGCCAAAAACATTCAGTACTTC.

The chain joins TRBV5-4 to TRBJ2-3; maybe TRBD2 (5 bases). Germline-derived CDR1 and CDR2 are SGHNT and YYREEE (reference sequence). This CDR3 has 15 amino acids. V was pared by 4 bases and J by 0 bases, with 12 bases between. CDR3 nucleotide sequence: TGTGCCAGCAGCCCGCGGGTCTCTAGCACAGATACGCAGTATTTT. Translating gives CASSPRVSSTDTQYF.

As regards this clone: The sample has other DNA sequences that encode this CDR3 too. The chain recombines TRBV2 with TRBJ2-5; D gene ambiguous. There are 12 residues in the CDR3. Germline V CDR1 and CDR2: SNHLY, FYNNEI. Trimming removed 4 bases from V and 2 bases from J, with 5 bases in between. In DNA, the CDR3 is TGTGCCAGCAGTGTGGGTCAAGAGACCCAGTACTTC. It codes for CASSVGQETQYF.

The V and J genes are TRBV19 and TRBJ2-7; possibly TRBD2 for D (5 bases). Germline V CDR1 and CDR2: LNHDA, SQIVND (reference sequence). The germline V and J ends were trimmed by 1 base and 3 bases, with 10 bases remaining between them. The CDR3 spans 14 residues. The CDR3 region has the DNA TGTGCCAGTAGTATAGTTTTCGGGGACTACGAGCAGTACTTC. Residues: CASSIVFGDYEQYF.

A remark on this clone: This same CDR3 is encoded by further DNA sequences in the sample. The chain combines TRBV29-1 with TRBJ2-7; possibly TRBD1 for D (5 bases). This CDR3 region has 13 residues. The V and J ends lost 7 bases and 0 bases respectively, with 13 bases between them. The V gene's germline CDR1 is SQVTM and CDR2 ANQGSEA. CDR3 protein: CSASGQTSYEQYF. CDR3 bases: TGCAGCGCCTCAGGACAAACCTCCTACGAGCAGTACTTC.

This clone appeared a single time. The chain couples TRBV5-4 to TRBJ2-7; D is tentatively TRBD1 or TRBD2 (5 bases each). Trimming removed 5 bases from V and 5 bases from J, with 17 bases in between. CDR3 length equals 14 residues. From germline, CDR1 is SGHNT and CDR2 YYREEE (reference sequence). This chain's CDR3 is CASSSRDGANEQYF. CDR3 nucleotides: TGTGCCAGCAGTTCCCGGGATGGGGCGAACGAGCAGTACTTC.

This clone occurred a few times. This chain links TRBV7-2 with TRBJ2-7; D is possibly TRBD2 (5 bases). Trimming took 8 bases from V and 4 from J, leaving 12 bases between them. The germline CDR1 and CDR2 sequences are SGHTA and FQGNSA. There are 12 residues in the CDR3. CDR3 amino acids: CASQRDSYEQYF. The CDR3 region has the DNA TGTGCCAGCCAACGGGATTCTTACGAGCAGTACTTC.

The genes are TRBV30 and TRBJ1-2; D unclear. This CDR3 region has 10 residues. Germline V gives CDR1 GTSNPN, CDR2 SVGIG (reference sequence). V lost 8 bases, J lost 2 bases, and 6 bases lay in between. This CDR3 reads CAVHNYGYTF. CDR3 DNA sequence: TGTGCCGTCCACAACTATGGCTACACCTTC.

The chain carries TRBV7-2 and TRBJ2-1; the D is unclear. V lost 4 bases, J lost 7 bases, and 11 bases lay in between. This CDR3 comprises 13 residues. Per the germline V gene, CDR1 is SGHTA and CDR2 is FQGNSA. The CDR3 DNA is TGTGCCAGCAGCTATAGGTCGGCAAATGAGCAGTTCTTC. Protein product: CASSYRSANEQFF.

This clone was counted only a few times. V gene TRBV30 combines with J gene TRBJ2-3; 7 nucleotides agree with TRBD1. CDR1 GTSNPN and CDR2 SVGIG come from the germline V gene (reference sequence). The J segment lost 5 bases and the V segment lost 4 bases, leaving 12 bases of the junction unmatched. The CDR3 has 15 amino acids. CDR3 protein: CAWTVGRGQQDTQYF. The DNA of the CDR3 is TGTGCCTGGACGGTAGGAAGGGGGCAGCAAGATACGCAGTATTTT.

This clone was seen only a few times. This rearrangement joins TRBV29-1 to TRBJ2-1; 7 positions agree with TRBD1. This CDR3 spans 13 amino acids. The ends lost 5 bases at V and 2 bases at J; junction bases unmatched: 3. The germline CDR1 and CDR2 sequences are SQVTM and ANQGSEA. CDR3 residues: CSVTQGPYNEQFF. The CDR3 nucleotides are TGCAGCGTTACACAGGGGCCCTACAATGAGCAGTTCTTC.